These T cell receptor beta chains were read from a single sample in a study of naive and memory T cell subsets. TCRdb independently ran MiXCR on the UMI-ligation and nested PCR reads; one entry per CDR3 protein. The sample yields around 40,000 distinct CDR3 sequences, less than 15% seen once. The specimen was effector memory CD4+ T cells from blood. These receptors came from a human donor in good health. The CDR3 runs from the conserved cysteine through the conserved F or W. The order of the fields is D gene, J gene, clone size, CDR3 length, V gene, CDR3 protein, CDR3 DNA. D genes are given only for firm matches. Clone size, where shown, is once, few, many, or a class for clones that have expanded.

D gene: -; J gene: TRBJ1-3; clone size: -; CDR3 length: 14; V gene: TRBV20-1; CDR3 protein: CSARDLTGGNTIYF; CDR3 DNA: TGCAGTGCTAGAGATCTTACTGGGGGAAACACCATATATTTT
D gene: -; J gene: TRBJ1-4; clone size: -; CDR3 length: 15; V gene: TRBV5-6; CDR3 protein: CASSPDRATNEKLFF; CDR3 DNA: TGTGCCAGCAGCCCAGACAGAGCAACTAATGAAAAACTGTTTTTT
D gene: -; J gene: TRBJ1-5; clone size: few; CDR3 length: 14; V gene: TRBV6-4; CDR3 protein: CASSAQQGNQPQHF; CDR3 DNA: TGTGCCAGCAGTGCTCAGCAGGGCAATCAGCCCCAGCATTTT
D gene: -; J gene: TRBJ2-3; clone size: -; CDR3 length: 10; V gene: TRBV29-1; CDR3 protein: CSVGTDTQYF; CDR3 DNA: TGCAGCGTTGGTACAGATACGCAGTATTTT
D gene: -; J gene: TRBJ2-7; clone size: -; CDR3 length: 14; V gene: TRBV7-2; CDR3 protein: CASSLAPGAYEQYF; CDR3 DNA: TGTGCCAGCAGCTTAGCCCCAGGGGCCTACGAGCAGTACTTC
D gene: -; J gene: TRBJ2-1; clone size: few; CDR3 length: 11; V gene: TRBV20-1; CDR3 protein: CSGGYYNEQFF; CDR3 DNA: TGCAGTGGGGGATATTACAATGAGCAGTTCTTC
D gene: -; J gene: TRBJ2-7; clone size: -; CDR3 length: 15; V gene: TRBV28; CDR3 protein: CASSPSDRLGHEQYF; CDR3 DNA: TGTGCCAGCAGTCCATCCGACAGACTGGGCCACGAGCAGTACTTC
D gene: TRBD1; J gene: TRBJ2-6; clone size: -; CDR3 length: 18; V gene: TRBV4-1; CDR3 protein: CASSSSGGKASGANVLTF; CDR3 DNA: TGCGCCAGCAGCTCATCAGGGGGCAAGGCGTCTGGGGCCAACGTCCTGACTTTC
D gene: -; J gene: TRBJ2-7; clone size: many; CDR3 length: 15; V gene: TRBV25-1; CDR3 protein: CASRPSGVNSYEQYF; CDR3 DNA: TGTGCCAGCAGACCCAGCGGAGTGAACTCCTACGAGCAGTACTTC
D gene: TRBD1; J gene: TRBJ2-5; clone size: few; CDR3 length: 14; V gene: TRBV2; CDR3 protein: CASIRDRLQETQYF; CDR3 DNA: TGTGCCAGCATTCGGGACAGACTCCAAGAGACCCAGTACTTC
D gene: TRBD2; J gene: TRBJ2-5; clone size: -; CDR3 length: 15; V gene: TRBV5-5; CDR3 protein: CASSTGTSVRETQYF; CDR3 DNA: TGTGCCAGCAGCACTGGGACTAGCGTTCGGGAGACCCAGTACTTC
D gene: TRBD1; J gene: TRBJ2-7; clone size: few; CDR3 length: 14; V gene: TRBV20-1; CDR3 protein: CSAPDRGNGYEQYF; CDR3 DNA: TGCAGTGCTCCCGACAGGGGCAACGGCTACGAGCAGTACTTC
D gene: TRBD2; J gene: TRBJ2-5; clone size: -; CDR3 length: 14; V gene: TRBV24-1; CDR3 protein: CATSSAGGRETQYF; CDR3 DNA: TGTGCCACCAGTAGTGCGGGAGGGAGGGAGACCCAGTACTTC
D gene: -; J gene: TRBJ1-1; clone size: few; CDR3 length: 15; V gene: TRBV20-1; CDR3 protein: CSAGRPGGQNTEAFF; CDR3 DNA: TGCAGTGCTGGACGGCCCGGGGGGCAAAACACTGAAGCTTTCTTT
D gene: -; J gene: TRBJ2-7; clone size: -; CDR3 length: 16; V gene: TRBV7-6; CDR3 protein: CASSLYGTQSSYEQYF; CDR3 DNA: TGTGCCAGCAGCTTATACGGGACTCAGAGCTCCTACGAGCAGTACTTC
D gene: TRBD1; J gene: TRBJ1-1; clone size: -; CDR3 length: 13; V gene: TRBV6-5; CDR3 protein: CASGRRQGGEAFF; CDR3 DNA: TGTGCCAGCGGCCGGCGACAGGGGGGTGAAGCTTTCTTT
D gene: TRBD1; J gene: TRBJ2-3; clone size: few; CDR3 length: 15; V gene: TRBV5-1; CDR3 protein: CASSFSGTGVDTQYF; CDR3 DNA: TGCGCCAGCAGCTTTTCCGGGACAGGGGTAGATACGCAGTATTTT
D gene: TRBD2; J gene: TRBJ2-5; clone size: many; CDR3 length: 16; V gene: TRBV12-3/TRBV12-4; CDR3 protein: CASRGLAGGPRETQYF; CDR3 DNA: TGTGCCAGCAGGGGTCTAGCGGGAGGGCCGCGGGAGACCCAGTACTTC
D gene: -; J gene: TRBJ2-3; clone size: -; CDR3 length: 15; V gene: TRBV5-6; CDR3 protein: CASSLPGLHSDTQYF; CDR3 DNA: TGTGCCAGCAGCTTGCCGGGACTCCACTCAGATACGCAGTATTTT
D gene: TRBD2; J gene: TRBJ2-3; clone size: many; CDR3 length: 16; V gene: TRBV25-1; CDR3 protein: CASSERREGRPDTQYF; CDR3 DNA: TGTGCCAGCAGTGAACGGCGGGAGGGCCGTCCAGATACGCAGTATTTT
D gene: TRBD1; J gene: TRBJ1-2; clone size: -; CDR3 length: 16; V gene: TRBV6-5; CDR3 protein: CASSRTGIDLHYGYTF; CDR3 DNA: TGTGCCAGCAGTCGGACAGGGATAGATCTTCACTATGGCTACACCTTC
D gene: TRBD1; J gene: TRBJ2-7; clone size: medium-sized; CDR3 length: 14; V gene: TRBV6-5; CDR3 protein: CARIPGQGSYEQYF; CDR3 DNA: TGTGCCAGGATTCCGGGACAGGGGTCCTACGAGCAGTACTTC
D gene: TRBD2; J gene: TRBJ2-4; clone size: -; CDR3 length: 15; V gene: TRBV5-8; CDR3 protein: CASSLELAGKNIQYF; CDR3 DNA: TGTGCCAGCAGCTTGGAGTTAGCGGGGAAAAACATTCAGTACTTC
D gene: TRBD1; J gene: TRBJ2-3; clone size: many; CDR3 length: 14; V gene: TRBV20-1; CDR3 protein: CSARNRGSTDTQYF; CDR3 DNA: TGCAGTGCTAGGAACAGGGGGAGCACAGATACGCAGTATTTT
D gene: TRBD2; J gene: TRBJ2-3; clone size: -; CDR3 length: 15; V gene: TRBV19; CDR3 protein: CASSHLAGTLDTQYF; CDR3 DNA: TGTGCCAGTAGTCATCTAGCGGGAACCCTAGATACGCAGTATTTT
D gene: -; J gene: TRBJ2-3; clone size: -; CDR3 length: 14; V gene: TRBV4-1; CDR3 protein: CASSQDTGRDTQYF; CDR3 DNA: TGCGCCAGCAGCCAAGATACAGGGAGGGATACGCAGTATTTT
D gene: -; J gene: TRBJ1-2; clone size: many; CDR3 length: 16; V gene: TRBV7-2; CDR3 protein: CASSFRVGGRDYGYTF; CDR3 DNA: TGTGCCAGCAGCTTCAGGGTCGGGGGAAGAGACTATGGCTACACCTTC
D gene: -; J gene: TRBJ1-1; clone size: few; CDR3 length: 14; V gene: TRBV18; CDR3 protein: CASSPGIRNTEAFF; CDR3 DNA: TGTGCCAGCTCACCCGGCATTCGGAACACTGAAGCTTTCTTT
D gene: -; J gene: TRBJ2-1; clone size: -; CDR3 length: 15; V gene: TRBV10-3; CDR3 protein: CAISELGTGAYEQFF; CDR3 DNA: TGTGCCATCAGTGAGTTGGGGACTGGCGCATATGAGCAGTTCTTC
D gene: TRBD1; J gene: TRBJ2-7; clone size: few; CDR3 length: 14; V gene: TRBV7-8; CDR3 protein: CASSLANRGDEQYF; CDR3 DNA: TGTGCCAGCAGCTTAGCTAACAGGGGCGACGAGCAGTACTTC
D gene: TRBD1; J gene: TRBJ2-7; clone size: many; CDR3 length: 13; V gene: TRBV7-9; CDR3 protein: CASSQGQDTPQYF; CDR3 DNA: TGTGCCAGCAGCCAAGGACAGGACACACCGCAGTACTTC
D gene: -; J gene: TRBJ1-3; clone size: -; CDR3 length: 17; V gene: TRBV20-1; CDR3 protein: CSAEKSRPGLAGNTIYF; CDR3 DNA: TGCAGTGCTGAGAAATCTCGACCGGGCCTCGCCGGAAACACCATATATTTT
D gene: TRBD2; J gene: TRBJ2-7; clone size: -; CDR3 length: 16; V gene: TRBV6-2/TRBV6-3; CDR3 protein: CASSYPSGSLSYEQYF; CDR3 DNA: TGTGCCAGCAGTTACCCTAGCGGGTCGCTCTCCTACGAGCAGTACTTC
D gene: -; J gene: TRBJ2-1; clone size: few; CDR3 length: 13; V gene: TRBV11-2; CDR3 protein: CASSDQISNEQFF; CDR3 DNA: TGTGCCAGCAGCGATCAGATTAGCAATGAGCAGTTCTTC
D gene: TRBD1; J gene: TRBJ1-2; clone size: -; CDR3 length: 13; V gene: TRBV28; CDR3 protein: CASSLLDRGGYTF; CDR3 DNA: TGTGCCAGCAGTTTATTGGACAGGGGAGGCTACACCTTC
D gene: TRBD1; J gene: TRBJ1-1; clone size: few; CDR3 length: 13; V gene: TRBV7-9; CDR3 protein: CASRPDRDTEAFF; CDR3 DNA: TGTGCCAGCAGACCGGACAGGGACACTGAAGCTTTCTTT
D gene: -; J gene: TRBJ2-7; clone size: few; CDR3 length: 12; V gene: TRBV20-1; CDR3 protein: CSASEGSYEQYF; CDR3 DNA: TGCAGTGCTAGTGAGGGATCCTACGAGCAGTACTTC
D gene: -; J gene: TRBJ2-3; clone size: medium-sized; CDR3 length: 14; V gene: TRBV7-7; CDR3 protein: CASSRLEGRDTQYF; CDR3 DNA: TGTGCCAGCAGCCGCTTAGAAGGGCGAGATACGCAGTATTTT
D gene: -; J gene: TRBJ2-1; clone size: once; CDR3 length: 14; V gene: TRBV7-9; CDR3 protein: CASSHDFPYNEQFF; CDR3 DNA: TGTGCCAGCAGCCACGACTTTCCCTACAATGAGCAGTTCTTC
D gene: -; J gene: TRBJ1-5; clone size: many; CDR3 length: 15; V gene: TRBV7-2; CDR3 protein: CASSPGRVSNQPQHF; CDR3 DNA: TGTGCCAGCAGCCCAGGGAGGGTGAGCAATCAGCCCCAGCATTTT
D gene: TRBD2; J gene: TRBJ2-3; clone size: -; CDR3 length: 18; V gene: TRBV4-2; CDR3 protein: CASSQVAGLAGGPDTQYF; CDR3 DNA: TGTGCCAGCAGCCAAGTCGCGGGACTAGCGGGAGGGCCAGATACGCAGTATTTT
D gene: -; J gene: TRBJ2-7; clone size: few; CDR3 length: 9; V gene: TRBV3-1; CDR3 protein: CASRTSGGF; CDR3 DNA: TGTGCCAGCCGGACCAGCGGCGGCTTC
D gene: -; J gene: TRBJ1-1; clone size: few; CDR3 length: 13; V gene: TRBV12-3/TRBV12-4; CDR3 protein: CASTSIGRAEAFF; CDR3 DNA: TGTGCCAGCACCTCGATTGGACGGGCTGAAGCTTTCTTT
D gene: TRBD1; J gene: TRBJ2-4; clone size: -; CDR3 length: 17; V gene: TRBV23-1; CDR3 protein: CASSQFPEGAFEGIQYF; CDR3 DNA: TGCGCCAGCAGTCAATTCCCTGAGGGGGCGTTCGAGGGCATTCAGTACTTC
D gene: TRBD2; J gene: TRBJ2-5; clone size: many; CDR3 length: 14; V gene: TRBV29-1; CDR3 protein: CSVAAGRAGETQYF; CDR3 DNA: TGCAGCGTTGCTGCAGGGAGGGCTGGGGAGACCCAGTACTTC
D gene: -; J gene: TRBJ1-1; clone size: once; CDR3 length: 13; V gene: TRBV5-1; CDR3 protein: CASSLILGTEAFF; CDR3 DNA: TGCGCCAGCAGCTTAATATTGGGCACTGAAGCTTTCTTT